Following are 22 T cell receptor beta chains from one sample sequenced in a study of T cells in Graves' hyperthyroidism and ophthalmopathy. It was RNA transcripts that yielded the amplified TCR beta CDR3 regions. With the HTBI primer set, the TCR CDR3 went through a first round of RT-PCR. MiXCR, run by TCRdb on the multiplex PCR reads, gives a single entry per CDR3 protein. The sample yields about 300,000 distinct CDR3 sequences, around a fifth seen once. Sequences were obtained from blood. The receptor set was obtained from a man in his forties or fifties with Graves' ophthalmopathy.

The genes are TRBV7-9 and TRBJ2-7; D remains ambiguous. Germline V lookup: CDR1 SEHNR, CDR2 FQNEAQ (reference sequence). The CDR3 has 14 residues. V was pared by 0 bases and J by 4 bases, with 10 bases between. For the CDR3, the DNA is TGTGCCAGCAGCTTAGCCCCTTTTATTTACGAGCAGTACTTC. This sequence encodes CASSLAPFIYEQYF.

This clonotype was recorded a few times. The rearrangement uses TRBV11-2 and TRBJ1-2; a weak D match, TRBD1 (5 bases). V was shortened by 5 bases and J by 7 bases, with 20 bases between the two germline ends. Looked up from germline, CDR1 is SGHAT and CDR2 is FQNNGV. The CDR3 spans 15 residues. The CDR3 sequence is CASSAAPGLGVGYTF. Written as DNA, the CDR3 is TGTGCCAGCAGCGCCGCCCCGGGACTCGGAGTTGGCTACACCTTC.

A few counts support this clonotype. V usage is TRBV10-3 and J usage is TRBJ2-2; 9 bases align to TRBD1. Per germline, CDR1 ENHRY and CDR2 SYGVKD. CDR3 size: 14 residues. V shed 4 bases and J 6 bases; nucleotides not matched to a gene: 3. The CDR3 bases are TGTGCCATCAGTGGCGGGACAGGGTCCGGGGAGCTGTTTTTT. Encoded protein: CAISGGTGSGELFF.

This clonotype occurred a few times. The rearrangement uses TRBV2 and TRBJ1-5, with a weak D call TRBD1 (5 bases). The germline V and J ends were trimmed by 6 bases and 2 bases, with 17 bases remaining between them. The germline CDR1 and CDR2 sequences are SNHLY and FYNNEI. The CDR3 sequence is 16 residues long. This chain's CDR3 is CASSAGLGAGNQPQHF. The DNA for the CDR3 is TGTGCCAGCAGCGCAGGGCTCGGGGCGGGCAATCAGCCCCAGCATTTT.

This clonotype has at least ten counts. V is TRBV5-1 and J is TRBJ2-1; TRBD2 matches 7 bases. Germline CDR1 SGHRS, CDR2 YFSETQ. Trimming took 0 bases from V and 5 from J; bases not matched to a gene: 5. This CDR3 is 15 amino acids long. As DNA, the CDR3 is TGCGCCAGCAGCTTGGACGCGGGAGTCCACAATGAGCAGTTCTTC. It encodes CASSLDAGVHNEQFF.

This rearrangement joins TRBV6-1 to TRBJ1-2; perhaps TRBD1 as D (6 bases). Trimming shortened V by 6 bases and J by 3 bases, and 14 bases separated the two germline ends. This CDR3 contains 14 residues. The germline gives CDR1 MNHNS, CDR2 SASEGT. The CDR3 nucleotides read TGTGCCAGCAGCCCCCCAGGGGATTACTATGGCTACACCTTC. As protein: CASSPPGDYYGYTF.

This clonotype was seen at least ten times. This chain connects TRBV29-1 to TRBJ2-5; 8 bases are shared with TRBD2. CDR1 and CDR2 from the germline V gene are SQVTM and ANQGSEA. Unmatched junction bases numbered 14, after V lost 4 bases and J lost 4 bases. The CDR3 is 16 residues long. The CDR3 loop reads CSVVGRAGGRGETQYF. CDR3 nucleotide sequence: TGCAGCGTTGTGGGGCGTGCGGGAGGCCGAGGAGAGACCCAGTACTTC.

This rearrangement joins TRBV6-2 or TRBV6-3 to TRBJ1-4; unclear D gene. The ends were cut back, 5 bases at V and 4 bases at J, with 8 bases in the middle. Germline CDR1 and CDR2: MNHEY and SVGEGT. The CDR3 is 13 amino acids. In DNA, the CDR3 is TGTGCCAGCAGTGCGAGAGATAATGAAAAACTGTTTTTT. Protein: CASSARDNEKLFF.

The rearrangement uses TRBV4-1 and TRBJ1-1; no clear D gene. The germline CDR1 and CDR2 sequences are MGHRA and YSYEKL. V dropped 0 bases and J dropped 2 bases, with 13 bases sitting between them. The CDR3 totals 16 residues. DNA of the CDR3: TGCGCCAGCAGCCAAGAGATTGGCCACTATAACACTGAAGCTTTCTTT. Its translation is CASSQEIGHYNTEAFF.

This clonotype was seen a few times. The J gene is TRBJ1-6, the V gene TRBV3-1; D not certain. CDR1 and CDR2 from the germline V gene are LGHDT and YNNKEL (reference sequence). V shed 3 bases and J shed 10 bases, with 7 bases lying between them. This CDR3 spans 12 amino acids. This CDR3 is CASSHTGSPLHF. DNA of the CDR3: TGTGCCAGCAGCCATACGGGCTCACCCCTCCACTTT.

The chain joins TRBV29-1 to TRBJ2-5; perhaps TRBD2 as D (6 bases). The CDR3 has 17 amino acids. Trimming took 7 bases from V and 2 from J, leaving 26 bases between them. Germline V lookup: CDR1 SQVTM, CDR2 ANQGSEA. CDR3 nucleotides: TGCAGCGCCGCAGCCAAGCGGAGAGGGAGGTATCAAGAGACCCAGTACTTC. Amino acids: CSAAAKRRGRYQETQYF.

This clonotype was found many times. The V gene is TRBV24-1, the J gene TRBJ2-1; possibly TRBD2 for D (7 bases). V dropped 4 bases and J dropped 12 bases, with 21 bases sitting between them. This CDR3 has 15 residues. The germline CDR1 and CDR2 sequences are KGHDR and SFDVKD. CDR3 loop: CATSETGKQRGGQFF. CDR3 sequence (DNA): TGTGCCACCAGTGAAACAGGGAAACAGCGCGGGGGGCAGTTCTTC.

V and J are TRBV6-5 and TRBJ1-2; TRBD1 agrees at 9 bases. The CDR3 is 15 amino acids. The germline CDR1 and CDR2 sequences are MNHEY and SVGAGI. V gave up 2 bases and J gave up 6 bases; unmatched junction bases: 7. The CDR3 region is CASSYGTGTGNGYTF. The CDR3 region has the DNA TGTGCCAGCAGTTACGGAACAGGGACAGGGAATGGCTACACCTTC.

On this clonotype: It may be a read error: a sequence one base away is much more abundant. The chain joins TRBV11-3 to TRBJ2-5; D is uncertain. In germline, CDR1 is SGHNT, CDR2 YENEEA. CDR3 length: 13 residues. The CDR3 nucleotides read TGTGCCTGCAGCTTATCCGTACAAGAGACCCAGTACTTC. Translation: CACSLSVQETQYF.

This clonotype was seen a handful of times. The J gene is TRBJ2-2, the V gene TRBV5-4; 9 bases line up with TRBD1. The CDR3 spans 15 residues. The germline gives CDR1 SGHNT, CDR2 YYREEE (reference sequence). Trimming cost V 3 bases and J 6 bases; bases outside gene matches: 6. In nucleotides, the CDR3 is TGTGCCAGCAGCTGGGGGACAGGGAAGGCCGGGGAGCTGTTTTTT. Protein: CASSWGTGKAGELFF.

The chain recombines TRBV30 with TRBJ2-1, with D possibly being TRBD2 (6 bases). Germline CDR1 and CDR2: GTSNPN and SVGIG (reference sequence). Trimming removed 0 bases at V and 3 bases at J, with 15 bases between. The CDR3 loop spans 16 amino acids. The CDR3 sequence is CAWSVWRGLDYNEQFF. The DNA for the CDR3 is TGTGCCTGGAGTGTATGGCGGGGACTGGACTACAATGAGCAGTTCTTC.

V gene TRBV12-3 or TRBV12-4 combines with J gene TRBJ1-2; D is unresolved. The germline V and J ends were trimmed by 6 bases and 4 bases, with 15 bases remaining between them. This CDR3 region has 14 residues. For the CDR3, the DNA is TGTGCCAGCAGCTACCTCCGACCAATCTATGGCTACACCTTC. Residues: CASSYLRPIYGYTF.

Ten or more counts support this clonotype. The chain is built from TRBV2 and TRBJ1-4; D is perhaps TRBD1 (5 bases). This CDR3 has 15 residues. Trimming pared 6 bases from V and 2 bases from J, leaving 13 bases between. CDR1 is SNHLY and CDR2 is FYNNEI in the germline V gene. CDR3: CASSVTGETNEKLFF. The CDR3 region has the DNA TGTGCCAGCAGCGTAACAGGAGAGACTAATGAAAAACTGTTTTTT.

This clonotype was observed at least ten times. The chain combines TRBV5-1 with TRBJ2-1; 15 positions agree with TRBD2. Germline CDR1 is SGHRS and CDR2 is YFSETQ. The CDR3 is 17 residues long. J gave up 4 bases and V 0 bases, and 2 bases lay outside the gene matches. Here the CDR3 reads CASSLAGLAGGYNEQFF. CDR3 coding DNA: TGCGCCAGCAGCTTGGCGGGACTAGCGGGAGGTTACAATGAGCAGTTCTTC.

Ten or more counts support this clonotype. The gene calls are TRBV6-1 and TRBJ2-3; 8 bases map to TRBD1. The length of the CDR3 is 16 residues. Germline assignment: CDR1 MNHNS and CDR2 SASEGT. V was pared by 6 bases and J by 2 bases, with 10 bases of the junction left unmatched. The CDR3 DNA reads as TGTGCCAGCAGGAGGACAGGGCTTTACATCACAGATACGCAGTATTTT. Encoded protein: CASRRTGLYITDTQYF.

J is TRBJ2-2 and V is TRBV19, with 10 nucleotides matching TRBD1. Germline lookup yields CDR1 LNHDA and CDR2 SQIVND (reference sequence). CDR3 length equals 17 residues. After removal of 4 bases from V and 0 bases from J, the junction contained 5 bases not matched to a gene. CDR3 nucleotides: TGTGCCAGTAGTAGACAAGGACAGGGGGCGAACACCGGGGAGCTGTTTTTT. Its translation is CASSRQGQGANTGELFF.

J is TRBJ2-6 and V is TRBV7-3, with TRBD1 matching over 7 bases. The J segment lost 1 base and the V segment lost 0 bases, leaving 3 bases of the junction unmatched. This CDR3 comprises 17 residues. Germline V gene sequence: CDR1 SGHTA, CDR2 FQGTGA. The CDR3 spells CASSLTGGQSGANVLTF. In DNA form, the CDR3 reads TGTGCCAGCAGCTTAACAGGGGGCCAATCTGGGGCCAACGTCCTGACTTTC.